These 25 T cell receptor beta chains were sequenced from one sample in a study of post-analysis software for immune sequencing data. Carried by the TCR beta cDNA libraries were unique molecular identifiers. TCRdb itself ran the PCR reads through MiXCR, one entry per CDR3 protein. The sample has roughly 700,000 distinct CDR3 sequences, 25% to 30% seen once. Study-wide results and caveats: Compared with controls, patients had more of about five TRBV segments, including TRBV5-6, TRBV5-1 and TRBV20-1.

Their antigens are not known. What was sequenced was blood. These receptors all come from a girl aged 10 to 17 with multiple sclerosis.

This clonotype was detected only a few times. J is TRBJ2-1 and V is TRBV27; 10 bases agree with TRBD2. Trimming cost V 5 bases and J 4 bases; bases outside gene matches: 5. This CDR3 contains 15 residues. Germline CDR1 MNHEY, CDR2 SMNVEV (reference sequence). The CDR3 DNA reads TGTGCCAGCAGTAAACTAGCGGGGAGATACAATGAGCAGTTCTTC. This gives the protein CASSKLAGRYNEQFF.

The genes are TRBV20-1 and TRBJ1-1; D is possibly TRBD1 (6 bases). This CDR3 region has 17 residues. The V end was cut by 6 bases, the J end by 6 bases, with 29 bases between. Germline lookup yields CDR1 DFQATT and CDR2 SNEGSKA (reference sequence). CDR3 bases: TGCAGTGCCCCCCCGGGGGGCGCATTTTTTGGGGGCCCTGAAGCTTTCTTT. Protein product: CSAPPGGAFFGGPEAFF.

The V and J genes are TRBV7-2 and TRBJ2-1, with D possibly being TRBD1 or TRBD2 (5 bases each). V lost 4 bases and J lost 8, with 12 bases in between. The CDR3 runs 13 residues. Germline V gene data show CDR1 as SGHTA and CDR2 as FQGNSA. The CDR3 reads CASSSGADDEQFF. In nucleotides, the CDR3 is TGTGCCAGCAGCTCCGGGGCCGACGATGAGCAGTTCTTC.

The V and J genes are TRBV4-3 and TRBJ2-1; D may be TRBD2 (7 bases). The CDR3 totals 17 residues. CDR1 and CDR2 (germline): LGHNA, YSLEER. The ends were cut back, 8 bases at V and 5 bases at J, with 25 bases in the middle. The CDR3 nucleotides read TGCGCCAGCGCTCCCCGGGGGGCGGGAGTAGGGCACAATGAGCAGTTCTTC. It yields the protein CASAPRGAGVGHNEQFF.

The J gene is TRBJ2-1, the V gene TRBV27; TRBD2 matches 12 bases. Unmatched junction bases numbered 17, after V lost 5 bases and J lost 3 bases. This CDR3 contains 20 residues. CDR1 and CDR2 from the germline V gene are MNHEY and SMNVEV (reference sequence). CDR3: CASSLLTSGGVSWGYNEQFF. CDR3 DNA: TGTGCCAGCAGTCTCTTGACTAGCGGGGGCGTTAGTTGGGGCTACAATGAGCAGTTCTTC.

Worth noting for this clonotype: A much larger clone lies one base from this, so it may be a read error. The chain employs TRBV28 and TRBJ2-6; no firm D call. Trimming took 5 bases from V and 0 from J, leaving 5 bases between them. This CDR3 has 14 residues. Germline CDR1 MDHEN, CDR2 SYDVKM. The CDR3 is CASSESSGANVLTF. The CDR3 DNA sequence: TGTGCCAGCAGTGAAAGCTCTGGGGCCAACGTCCTGACTTTC.

The genes are TRBV7-2 and TRBJ1-1; weak D call: TRBD1 (5 bases). CDR3 length: 16 amino acids. With 2 bases removed from V and 1 base from J, the gap between germline ends came to 14 bases. Germline lookup yields CDR1 SGHTA and CDR2 FQGNSA. The CDR3 nucleotides read TGTGCCAGCAGCTTACGTCCAGGTACAGGGAACACTGAAGCTTTCTTT. Translating gives CASSLRPGTGNTEAFF. The full variable domain, rest sourced from reference TRBV7-2 and TRBJ1-1, is GAGVSQSPSNKVTEKGKDVELRCDPISGHTALYWYRQSLGQGLEFLIYFQGNSAPDKSGLPSDRFSAERTGGSVSTLTIQRTQQEDSAVYLCASSLRPGTGNTEAFFGQGTRLTVV.

This clonotype has at least ten counts. The rearrangement uses TRBV6-6 and TRBJ2-7; perhaps TRBD1 as D (5 bases). The CDR3 sequence is 15 residues long. Germline assignment: CDR1 MNHNY and CDR2 SVGAGI (reference sequence). V lost 2 bases and J 5 bases, leaving 16 bases between the germline ends. The CDR3 DNA sequence: TGTGCCAGCAGTTACGCGGATATCCAAGGGGACGAGCAGTACTTC. This gives the protein CASSYADIQGDEQYF.

This clonotype was counted a few times. The CDR3, as DNA: TGTGCCAGCAGCTTCCGGGTAGCGGGGGGCTTCTACAATGAGCAGTTCTTC. Its translation: CASSFRVAGGFYNEQFF. V usage is TRBV11-2 and J usage is TRBJ2-1, with 10 positions matching TRBD2. V gave up 3 bases and J gave up 3 bases; unmatched junction bases: 8. CDR3 length: 17 residues. The V gene's germline CDR1 is SGHAT and CDR2 FQNNGV.

The rearrangement uses TRBV19 and TRBJ2-3; D is perhaps TRBD1 (6 bases). This CDR3 spans 15 amino acids. Germline CDR1 LNHDA, CDR2 SQIVND (reference sequence). The V end lost 8 bases, the J end lost 4 bases, and 19 bases lay between the germline ends. The CDR3 nucleotides read TGTGCCAGTGCCCCGCCAGGGGTGAGTGCAGATACGCAGTATTTT. This codes for CASAPPGVSADTQYF.

This clonotype has just a few counts. Here the CDR3 DNA reads TGCAGTGCTAGCCCGCGACTAGCGGGTCTGCTACTCTACGAGCAGTACTTC. Protein product: CSASPRLAGLLLYEQYF. The J gene is TRBJ2-7, the V gene TRBV20-1; 10 bases match TRBD2. V shed 3 bases, J shed 3 bases, and the junction held 14 bases outside the gene matches. There are 17 residues in the CDR3. Germline V gene sequence: CDR1 DFQATT, CDR2 SNEGSKA (reference sequence).

The rearrangement uses TRBV6-6 and TRBJ1-6; D ambiguous. The CDR3 spans 12 residues. Germline-derived CDR1 and CDR2 are MNHNY and SVGAGI (reference sequence). Trimming left V 7 bases short and J 13 bases short, with 14 bases between. CDR3 region: CASTNPGLPLHF. The CDR3 DNA sequence: TGTGCCAGCACAAATCCGGGCTTGCCCCTCCACTTT.

A word on this clonotype: A read error may produce the germline difference seen at one junction end. The chain links TRBV7-8 to TRBJ2-7; D gene ambiguous. CDR1 and CDR2 from the germline V gene are SGHVS and FQNEAQ. The CDR3 has 13 residues. The CDR3 loop is CAGSLDTNYEQYF. For the CDR3, the DNA is TGTGCCGGCAGCTTAGACACGAACTACGAGCAGTACTTC.

In its sample, this clonotype was seen a few times. DNA for the CDR3: TGTGCCAGCAGTTACTCGACTGGGGAAAAACTGTTTTTT. The encoded protein is CASSYSTGEKLFF. The genes are TRBV6-5 and TRBJ1-4; D call uncertain. Germline CDR1 is MNHEY and CDR2 is SVGAGI. This CDR3 is 13 amino acids long. V lost 0 bases and J 8 bases, leaving 7 bases between the germline ends.

The chain couples TRBV20-1 to TRBJ2-7; 9 bases are shared with TRBD2. The J call may be wrong; the DNA end is better matched by TRBJ2-5. CDR1 and CDR2 from the germline V gene are DFQATT and SNEGSKA (reference sequence). This CDR3 comprises 14 residues. The CDR3 loop reads CSARVSGSGQTQYF. In nucleotides, the CDR3 is TGCAGTGCTAGAGTTAGCGGGAGCGGGCAGACCCAGTACTTC.

In its sample, this clonotype was seen many times. The chain combines TRBV29-1 with TRBJ2-7, with D perhaps matching TRBD1 (6 bases). V was shortened by 6 bases and J by 3 bases, with 18 bases between the two germline ends. Germline CDR1 reads SQVTM; CDR2 reads ANQGSEA. The CDR3 extends over 14 amino acids. In DNA, the CDR3 is TGCAGCGTCCAAACCGGGACATCCATCTACGAGCAGTACTTC. Protein product: CSVQTGTSIYEQYF.

The gene calls are TRBV3-1 and TRBJ1-1, with a tentative D call TRBD1 (6 bases). CDR3 length: 14 residues. CDR1 is LGHDT and CDR2 is YNNKEL in the germline V gene (reference sequence). V lost 0 bases and J lost 4, with 9 bases in between. The CDR3 nucleotides are TGTGCCAGCAGCCAAGATACAGGGTTCACTGAAGCTTTCTTT. This encodes CASSQDTGFTEAFF.

This chain uses TRBV7-9 with TRBJ2-5; TRBD2 aligns across 13 bases. CDR1 is SEHNR, CDR2 FQNEAQ, per germline (reference sequence). This CDR3 has 16 residues. The junction had 2 bases not matched to a gene; V was cut back by 3 bases and J by 1 base. CDR3 DNA sequence: TGTGCCAGCAGCTTGGGGACTAGCGGGGTCCAAGAGACCCAGTACTTC. Its translation: CASSLGTSGVQETQYF.

This clonotype was seen only a few times. The rearrangement links TRBV6-1 to TRBJ2-4; perhaps TRBD2 as D (6 bases). The CDR3 is made up of 13 amino acids. V was trimmed by 9 bases and J by 0 bases, leaving 9 bases between them. Germline assignment: CDR1 MNHNS and CDR2 SASEGT. The CDR3 bases are TGTGCCAGTGGGACTGTAGCCAAAAACATTCAGTACTTC. It encodes CASGTVAKNIQYF.

V usage is TRBV10-3 and J usage is TRBJ1-5; TRBD1 might be the D (5 bases). The CDR3 covers 15 residues. Trimming left V 4 bases short and J 6 bases short, with 16 bases between. Germline V gene data show CDR1 as ENHRY and CDR2 as SYGVKD. As DNA, the CDR3 is TGTGCCATCAGTGGCCGAGCCGATGGGGGTCAGCCCCAGCATTTT. This gives the protein CAISGRADGGQPQHF.

The rearrangement joins TRBV7-9 to TRBJ1-4; 8 bases fit TRBD1. The CDR3 spans 15 residues. Germline V gene lookup returns CDR1 SEHNR and CDR2 FQNEAQ (reference sequence). Trimming at V came to 5 bases and at J to 8 bases, leaving 10 bases not matched to a gene. CDR3 nucleotides: TGTGCCAGCAGCGGGCGGACAGGGCTAGAGGAAAAACTGTTTTTT. This translates into CASSGRTGLEEKLFF.

This clonotype has ten or more counts. This rearrangement joins TRBV15 to TRBJ2-5; maybe TRBD1 (6 bases). The germline gives CDR1 LNHNV, CDR2 YYDKDF (reference sequence). This CDR3 spans 15 amino acids. Between the trimmed V and J ends, which lost 0 bases and 4 bases, there was a span of 12 bases. The CDR3: CATSRDLTGGETQYF. CDR3 DNA sequence: TGTGCCACCAGCAGAGATCTGACAGGTGGAGAGACCCAGTACTTC.

This rearrangement joins TRBV6-6 to TRBJ2-7; D ambiguous. This CDR3 is 16 amino acids long. The germline CDR1 and CDR2 sequences are MNHNY and SVGAGI (reference sequence). V dropped 5 bases and J dropped 0 bases, with 17 bases sitting between them. CDR3 sequence reads: CASSSPGKTGSYEQYF. The CDR3 DNA sequence: TGTGCCAGCAGTAGTCCAGGCAAGACTGGCTCCTACGAGCAGTACTTC.

The chain has TRBV7-2 and TRBJ1-1; D gene ambiguous. The CDR3 sequence is 14 residues long. The germline V gene encodes CDR1 SGHTA and CDR2 FQGNSA. Trimming shortened V by 4 bases and J by 1 base, and 10 bases separated the two germline ends. The CDR3 coding sequence is TGTGCCAGCAGCTACCCCGGAGGGAACACTGAAGCTTTCTTT. This sequence encodes CASSYPGGNTEAFF.

This chain links TRBV24-1 with TRBJ2-1; no reliable D call. V was shortened by 3 bases and J by 8 bases, with 16 bases between the two germline ends. CDR3 length: 15 amino acids. Germline V gene sequence: CDR1 KGHDR, CDR2 SFDVKD. The CDR3 is CATSDAAGPGDEQFF. CDR3 in DNA: TGTGCCACCAGTGATGCCGCAGGCCCTGGCGATGAGCAGTTCTTC.